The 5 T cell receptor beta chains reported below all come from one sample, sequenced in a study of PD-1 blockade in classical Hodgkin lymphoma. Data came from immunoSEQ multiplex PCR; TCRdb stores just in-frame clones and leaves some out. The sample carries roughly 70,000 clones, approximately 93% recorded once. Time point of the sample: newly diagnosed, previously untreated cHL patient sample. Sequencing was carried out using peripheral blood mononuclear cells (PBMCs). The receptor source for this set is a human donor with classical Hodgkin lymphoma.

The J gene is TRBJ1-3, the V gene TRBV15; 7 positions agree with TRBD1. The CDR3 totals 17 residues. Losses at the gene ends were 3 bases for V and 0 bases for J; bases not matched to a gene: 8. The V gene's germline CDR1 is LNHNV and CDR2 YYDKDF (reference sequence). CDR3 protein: CATSSRGQLLSGNTIYF. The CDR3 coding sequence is TGTGCCACCAGCAGCCGGGGACAGCTTCTCTCTGGAAACACCATATATTTT.

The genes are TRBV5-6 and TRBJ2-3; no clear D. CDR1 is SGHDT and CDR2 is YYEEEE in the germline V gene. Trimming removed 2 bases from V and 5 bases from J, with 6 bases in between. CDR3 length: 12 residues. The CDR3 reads CASSFNRDTQYF. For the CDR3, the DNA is TGTGCCAGCAGCTTTAACAGAGATACGCAGTATTTT.

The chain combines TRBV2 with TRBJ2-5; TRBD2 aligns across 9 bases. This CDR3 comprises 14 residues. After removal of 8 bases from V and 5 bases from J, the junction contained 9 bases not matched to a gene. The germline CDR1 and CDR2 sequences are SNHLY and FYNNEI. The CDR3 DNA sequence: TGTGCCAGCCTGCAGCGGGAGGCCGGGGAGACCCAGTACTTC. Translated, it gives CASLQREAGETQYF.

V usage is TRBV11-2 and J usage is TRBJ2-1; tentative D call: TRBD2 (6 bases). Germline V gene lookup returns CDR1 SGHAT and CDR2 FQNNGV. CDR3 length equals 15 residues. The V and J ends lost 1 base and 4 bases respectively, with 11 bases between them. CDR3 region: CASSLVPGVYNEQFF. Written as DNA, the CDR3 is TGTGCCAGCAGCTTAGTGCCGGGAGTATACAATGAGCAGTTCTTC.

In nucleotides, the CDR3 is TGTGCCAGTAGCGCTTACAATGAGCAGTTCTTC. This encodes CASSAYNEQFF. The rearrangement uses TRBV2 and TRBJ2-1, with a possible D match to TRBD2 (5 bases). Looked up from germline, CDR1 is SNHLY and CDR2 is FYNNEI. V lost 9 bases and J 4 bases, leaving 7 bases between the germline ends. The CDR3 is made up of 11 amino acids. Complete variable domain (other parts from reference TRBV2 and TRBJ2-1): EPEVTQTPSHQVTQMGQEVILRCVPISNHLYFYWYRQILGQKVEFLVSFYNNEISEKSEIFDDQFSVERPDGSNFTLKIRSTKLEDSAMYFCASSAYNEQFFGPGTRLTVL.